This T cell receptor (beta chain) is from a study of tumour-infiltrating T cells in Burkitt lymphoma. Study as a whole: Productive clonality predicted overall and progression-free survival.

The germline gives CDR1 KGHSH, CDR2 LQKENI. This CDR3 spans 17 amino acids. Trimming stripped 3 bases from V and 7 bases from J, with 25 bases between. This clone was found once. Libraries were prepared by immunoSEQ multiplex PCR; TCRdb keeps only in-frame clonotypes and omits some of them. Among 12,000 to 15,000 clones listed, roughly 75% were seen once. The origin of this receptor is a human donor with diffuse large B-cell lymphoma. The source material was tumor tissue. The chain carries TRBV18 and TRBJ2-7; either TRBD1 or TRBD2 may supply D (5 bases each). In DNA form, the CDR3 reads TGTGCCAGCTCACCGAGTGCCAATGGACCTCTAGGGGAGGAGCAGTACTTC. As protein: CASSPSANGPLGEEQYF.